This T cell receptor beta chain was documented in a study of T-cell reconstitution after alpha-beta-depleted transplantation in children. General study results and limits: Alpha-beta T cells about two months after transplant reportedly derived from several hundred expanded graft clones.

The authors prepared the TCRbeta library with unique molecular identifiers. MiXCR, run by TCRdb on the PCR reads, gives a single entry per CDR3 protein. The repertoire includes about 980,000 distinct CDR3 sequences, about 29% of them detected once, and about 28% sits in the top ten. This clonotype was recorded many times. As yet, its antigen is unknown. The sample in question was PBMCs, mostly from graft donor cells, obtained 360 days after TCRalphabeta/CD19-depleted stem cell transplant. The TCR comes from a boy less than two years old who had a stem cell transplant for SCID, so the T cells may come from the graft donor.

The CDR3 DNA follows: TGCAGCGTTGGTTCCCCCAGAACCGGGGAGCTGTTTTTT. It yields the protein CSVGSPRTGELFF. The chain recombines TRBV29-1 with TRBJ2-2; D gene ambiguous. There are 13 residues in the CDR3. Germline V gene sequence: CDR1 SQVTM, CDR2 ANQGSEA. The V end was cut by 4 bases, the J end by 5 bases, with 11 bases between.